Below, one T cell receptor beta chain is given with its context. The sample originates from a study of blood T cell repertoires in COVID-19. The assay was immunoSEQ multiplex PCR, and TCRdb's table has in-frame clones only and misses some. The sample includes approximately 40,000 clones, 89% of them seen just once. The CDR3 contains 14 residues. Germline lookup yields CDR1 SGHRS and CDR2 YFSETQ. V lost 4 bases and J lost 4; bases outside the gene matches: 7. This sequence was found in a human donor in a cohort sampled during active COVID-19. Sample: peripheral blood. The rearrangement links TRBV5-1 to TRBJ2-5, with 7 bases aligning to TRBD1. CDR3 nucleotide sequence: TGCGCCAGCAGCCCTTCACAGGGGAGAGAGACCCAGTACTTC. This codes for CASSPSQGRETQYF.